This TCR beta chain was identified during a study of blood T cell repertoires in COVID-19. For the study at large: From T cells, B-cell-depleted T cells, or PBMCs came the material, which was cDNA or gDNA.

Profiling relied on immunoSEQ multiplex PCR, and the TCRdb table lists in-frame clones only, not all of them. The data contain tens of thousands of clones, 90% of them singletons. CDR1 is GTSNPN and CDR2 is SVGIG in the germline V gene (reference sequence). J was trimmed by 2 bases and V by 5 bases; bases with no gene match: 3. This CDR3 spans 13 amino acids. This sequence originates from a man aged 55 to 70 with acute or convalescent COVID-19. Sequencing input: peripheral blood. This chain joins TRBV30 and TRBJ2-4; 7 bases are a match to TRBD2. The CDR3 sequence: CAWVGRSKNIQYF. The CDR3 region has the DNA TGTGCCTGGGTCGGGAGGTCCAAAAACATTCAGTACTTC. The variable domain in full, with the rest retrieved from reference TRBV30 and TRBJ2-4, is SQTIHQWPATLVQPVGSPLSLECTVEGTSNPNLYWYRQAAGRGLQLLFYSVGIGQISSEVPQNLSASRPQDRQFILSSKKLLLSDSGFYLCAWVGRSKNIQYFGAGTRLSVL.